This T cell receptor beta chain was captured by sequencing in a study of T cells in Graves' hyperthyroidism and ophthalmopathy. The CDR3 has 14 amino acids. Trimming took off 3 bases at V and 4 bases at J, with 12 bases between the two ends. CDR1 is LNHDA and CDR2 is SQIVND in the germline V gene (reference sequence). This clonotype was detected ten times or more. Amplification of TCR beta CDR3 regions was performed using RNA transcripts as template. The HTBI primer set served for first-round RT-PCR of the TCR CDR3. TCRdb passed the multiplex PCR reads through MiXCR, listing each CDR3 protein once. The table lists 700,000 to 850,000 distinct CDR3 sequences, 35% of them singletons, with around 29% in the top ten.

Input material: blood. The chain couples TRBV19 to TRBJ1-2; D unresolved. The sequence was collected from a woman in her forties with Graves' hyperthyroidism. CDR3 bases: TGTGCCAGTAGTATGGGAAAGGACCCCTATGGCTACACCTTC. Protein: CASSMGKDPYGYTF.